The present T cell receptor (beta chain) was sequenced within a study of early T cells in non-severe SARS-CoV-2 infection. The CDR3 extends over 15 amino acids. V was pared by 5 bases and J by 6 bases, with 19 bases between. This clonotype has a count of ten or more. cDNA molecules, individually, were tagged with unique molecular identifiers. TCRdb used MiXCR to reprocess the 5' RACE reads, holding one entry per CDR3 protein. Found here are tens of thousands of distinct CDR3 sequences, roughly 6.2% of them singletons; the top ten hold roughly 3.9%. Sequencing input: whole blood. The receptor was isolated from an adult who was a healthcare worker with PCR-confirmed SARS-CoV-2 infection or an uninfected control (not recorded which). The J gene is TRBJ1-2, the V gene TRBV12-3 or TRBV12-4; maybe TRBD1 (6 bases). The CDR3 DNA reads TGTGCCAGCAGTGCCCGTCAGGGGTTCCTACATGGCTACACCTTC. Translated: CASSARQGFLHGYTF.